This T cell receptor beta chain appears in the sequencing data of a study of CD8 T cells in Susac syndrome. The germline CDR1 and CDR2 sequences are SGDLS and YYNGEE. The CDR3 runs to 13 residues. V dropped 3 bases and J dropped 4 bases, with 10 bases sitting between them. The authors carried out high-throughput sequencing of TCR beta. They applied it to CD8+ and CD4+ T cells obtained from blood. Random hexamers primed reverse transcription of 0.5 to 1 ug RNA. It was immunoSEQ multiplex PCR that amplified TCR beta CDR3 across 54 Vbeta and 13 Jbeta. TCRdb reanalysed the immunoSEQ multiplex PCR reads using MiXCR and keeps one entry per CDR3 protein. The sample holds 200,000 to 300,000 distinct CDR3 sequences, 90% to 97% seen once.

This clonotype was obtained from a human donor with Susac syndrome. The chain has TRBV9 and TRBJ1-2; the D gene is possibly TRBD1 (6 bases). The specimen sequenced was CD4+ T cells from PBMCs. This CDR3 is CASSGQDFYGYTF. The DNA of the CDR3 is TGTGCCAGCAGCGGACAGGACTTCTATGGCTACACCTTC.